This TCR beta chain came from a study of blood T cell repertoires in COVID-19 (dated by TCRdb to about 2020). About the investigation overall: Collaborator samples came from the United States, Italy and Spain and covered acute and convalescent phases of COVID-19. Where available, HLA class I and class II types were taken from metadata supplied by the sample provider and were not determined by assay-based typing. Subjects who had been exposed to COVID-19, were actively infected with it, or had recovered from it provided the deeply sampled blood TCRbeta repertoires that made up the dataset. The repertoires were made available in a free public database intended to serve as a resource for research on the immune response to SARS-CoV-2. Samples were obtained from the ongoing ImmuneRACE study (first 160 participants) and from 950 to 1,500 subjects provided by 6 global collaborators. A de-identified subject ID, COVID-19 status, age in years and sex were almost always included in the sample metadata. The material from the prospective study consisted of cDNA or gDNA derived from T cells, B-cell-depleted T cells, or PBMCs. Results and caveats for the whole study, not just this receptor: The amount of clinical and demographic metadata varied by source and participant and was provided uncurated.

The immunoSEQ Assay, a bias-controlled multiplex PCR, was used to amplify TCRbeta CDR3 regions from genomic DNA. Per the authors' processing: Nucleated cell counts per sample were estimated from amplification of reference gene primers within the assay. To quantify the absolute abundance of each unique TCRbeta CDR3 rearrangement, sequence reads were collapsed and filtered. For each sample, productive Simpson clonality was calculated as the square root of Simpson's diversity index across productive rearrangements. TCRdb holds this immuneACCESS table with in-frame rearrangements only. Some clones are missing; in checked studies, unresolved V genes explain under half, and the rest has no known cause. V and J calls and clone size are given by that table; D and trimming were obtained from the DNA. In all, the sample holds 150,000 to 160,000 clones, and approximately 85% of those were seen once. The ten largest clones capture about 0.63% of the sample.

Comments on this clone: Its antigen remains undetermined. There are no base qualities to consult, and no much larger clone falls within one base.

Taken from cysteine to phenylalanine, the CDR3 has 17 residues. Here the CDR3 DNA is all that survives: 51 bases in frame from base 1. CDR1 is given as SEHNR and CDR2 as FQNEAQ, both from the germline V gene (reference sequence). Unmatched junction bases come to 5, with V trimmed by 5 bases and J by 2 bases. One collaborating source in Seattle enrolled patients while the patients were actively infected and followed the patients over time throughout the course of disease. Collaborating institutions collected whole blood in K2EDTA tubes following their own protocols. Collaborator samples were shipped for TCRbeta analysis as frozen whole blood, isolated PBMCs, or DNA extracted from either sample type.

The chain employs TRBV7-9 and TRBJ2-3; TRBD2 fits 15 bases in the junction. The sequence was obtained from a man in his sixties with COVID-19, enrolled during active disease. Sequencing was carried out using peripheral blood. The CDR3 reads as follows: CASSQGLAGGPTDTQYF. Here is the DNA: TGTGCCAGCAGCCAGGGACTAGCGGGGGGACCCACAGATACGCAGTATTTT.